The 22 T cell receptor beta chains given below trace back to one sample, sequenced in a study of blood T cells in healthy people across ages (dated by TCRdb to between 2015 and 2017). The library came from 5' RACE. A second PCR of about 6 to 12 cycles was run with a J-beta primer mix and a sample-barcoded 5' primer. The public reads were run again by TCRdb, first through fastp at Q25 and then through MiXCR, and only productive beta chains were kept. Every distinct CDR3 protein forms one entry, paired with its most common genes and DNA. Here the sample has 1,800,000 or so distinct CDR3 sequences; more than 35% occur a single time. The ten top clones hold 23% of the sample. The sequenced sample was blood. The source is a human donor in good health.

This sequence joins TRBV20-1 and TRBJ2-3; perhaps TRBD1 as D (5 bases). In germline, CDR1 is DFQATT, CDR2 SNEGSKA (reference sequence). CDR3 length equals 16 residues. With 4 bases removed from V and 3 bases from J, the gap between germline ends came to 20 bases. The CDR3 nucleotides read TGCAGTGCTAACCAGGGAATTGCGATATGGACAGATACGCAGTATTTT. Translating gives CSANQGIAIWTDTQYF.

J is TRBJ2-7 and V is TRBV7-2; D is perhaps TRBD1 (6 bases). The CDR3 contains 15 residues. V was clipped by 4 bases and J by 2 bases, with 15 bases between them. Germline V gives CDR1 SGHTA, CDR2 FQGNSA. For the CDR3, the DNA is TGTGCCAGCAGCTCTGGGACACAGAGTACCTACGAGCAGTACTTC. This codes for CASSSGTQSTYEQYF.

The chain uses TRBV12-3 or TRBV12-4 and TRBJ1-2, with D perhaps matching TRBD1 (6 bases). V lost 2 bases and J 6 bases, leaving 19 bases between the germline ends. CDR3 length: 16 residues. CDR3 in DNA: TGTGCCAGCAGTTTAATATCGTGGGGGGCGTGGGATGGCTACACCTTC. This translates into CASSLISWGAWDGYTF.

The chain carries TRBV20-1 and TRBJ2-3; a weak D match, TRBD2 (6 bases). The V end lost 5 bases, the J end lost 3 bases, and 12 bases lay between the germline ends. Germline loops: CDR1 DFQATT, CDR2 SNEGSKA (reference sequence). The CDR3 length is 13 residues. CDR3 sequence (DNA): TGCAGTGCTCGGGACTCCAAGACAGATACGCAGTATTTT. Its protein is CSARDSKTDTQYF.

V is TRBV19 and J is TRBJ1-1; D perhaps matches TRBD1 (5 bases). This CDR3 contains 14 residues. The germline V gene has CDR1 LNHDA and CDR2 SQIVND (reference sequence). V was cut by 3 bases and J by 5 bases, with 13 bases left in between. In DNA form, the CDR3 reads TGTGCCAGTAGTATTTGGGGGTCGAGGACTGAAGCTTTCTTT. It is translated as CASSIWGSRTEAFF.

At least ten counts were recorded for this clonotype. The rearrangement joins TRBV7-3 to TRBJ2-3; D might be TRBD2 (6 bases). Looked up from germline, CDR1 is SGHTA and CDR2 is FQGTGA. The CDR3 totals 13 residues. V was clipped by 5 bases and J by 6 bases, with 12 bases between them. In DNA form, the CDR3 reads TGTGCCAGCAGCCCCGGCGGGGCCGATACGCAGTATTTT. The encoded protein is CASSPGGADTQYF.

The chain employs TRBV6-5 and TRBJ2-2, with D unclear. The CDR3 has 15 amino acids. Germline values: CDR1 MNHEY, CDR2 SVGAGI. V was trimmed by 4 bases and J by 5 bases, leaving 14 bases between them. As DNA, the CDR3 is TGTGCCAGCAGTTGCTCACCGGGTGGAACCGGGGAGCTGTTTTTT. Residues: CASSCSPGGTGELFF.

This clonotype was observed a few times. The V call is TRBV9, the J call TRBJ2-1; D not certain. The CDR3 covers 11 residues. V was trimmed by 4 bases and J by 12 bases, leaving 11 bases between them. The germline V gene has CDR1 SGDLS and CDR2 YYNGEE. The CDR3 sequence is CASSPGFGQFF. In DNA, the CDR3 is TGTGCCAGCAGCCCCGGGTTTGGGCAGTTCTTC.

A few counts support this clonotype. The V and J genes are TRBV12-3 or TRBV12-4 and TRBJ1-6, with D possibly matching TRBD1 (6 bases). The CDR3 consists of 15 residues. V was trimmed by 6 bases and J by 9 bases, leaving 18 bases between them. CDR3 loop: CASSSWARGRSPLHF. The CDR3 DNA is TGTGCCAGCAGCTCCTGGGCCAGGGGTCGTTCACCCCTCCACTTT.

This clonotype showed up just a few times. The genes are TRBV12-3 or TRBV12-4 and TRBJ1-2; 9 bases are a match to TRBD1. This CDR3 is 14 amino acids long. With 2 bases clipped from V and 12 bases from J, the junction kept 10 bases outside the gene matches. The CDR3 bases are TGTGCCAGCAGTTTATTGGGACAGGGAGGGGGCCACACCTTC. This gives the protein CASSLLGQGGGHTF.

This clonotype has a handful of counts. The chain links TRBV20-1 to TRBJ1-2; D remains unclear. The CDR3 has 11 residues. Germline loops: CDR1 DFQATT, CDR2 SNEGSKA (reference sequence). The V end was cut by 8 bases, the J end by 4 bases, with 11 bases between. CDR3 residues: CSTTALYGYTF. The CDR3 region has the DNA TGCAGTACAACCGCTCTCTATGGCTACACCTTC.

V usage is TRBV20-1 and J usage is TRBJ2-3; D is undetermined. V was trimmed by 6 bases and J by 4 bases, leaving 11 bases between them. This CDR3 has 12 residues. Germline CDR1 is DFQATT and CDR2 is SNEGSKA (reference sequence). In DNA, the CDR3 is TGCAGTGCCCCCACAGTTCCAGATACGCAGTATTTT. It yields the protein CSAPTVPDTQYF.

The V and J genes are TRBV2 and TRBJ1-2; 7 nucleotides agree with TRBD1. The CDR3 runs to 14 residues. The germline V gene encodes CDR1 SNHLY and CDR2 FYNNEI. V was clipped by 7 bases and J by 5 bases; unmatched bases: 10. The DNA of the CDR3 is TGTGCCAGCACCCAGGGGGAGTCCTTATATGGCTACACCTTC. The encoded protein is CASTQGESLYGYTF.

The V gene is TRBV6-1, the J gene TRBJ2-3, with 9 bases matching TRBD2. J was trimmed by 4 bases and V by 1 base; bases with no gene match: 6. This CDR3 region has 16 residues. Germline V gene lookup returns CDR1 MNHNS and CDR2 SASEGT. The CDR3 region has the DNA TGTGCCAGCAGTGAAGAACCGGGACTAGCAGCAGATACGCAGTATTTT. Amino acids: CASSEEPGLAADTQYF.

In this sample, this clonotype turned up a few times. The V and J genes are TRBV12-3 or TRBV12-4 and TRBJ2-5; 8 bases line up with TRBD2. V was pared by 3 bases and J by 2 bases, with 5 bases of the junction left unmatched. The CDR3 contains 15 residues. The CDR3 bases are TGTGCCAGCAGTTTGGGGACTAGGAAACAAGAGACCCAGTACTTC. As protein: CASSLGTRKQETQYF.

The chain couples TRBV27 to TRBJ1-6; no clear D. Germline lookup yields CDR1 MNHEY and CDR2 SMNVEV (reference sequence). This CDR3 has 13 residues. The V end lost 6 bases, the J end lost 9 bases, and 12 bases lay between the germline ends. CDR3 sequence reads: CASSPNSGSPLHF. As DNA, the CDR3 is TGTGCCAGCAGCCCGAACAGCGGTTCACCCCTCCACTTT.

This clonotype turned up a few times. The V gene is TRBV18, the J gene TRBJ2-5, with 10 bases identical to TRBD1. The V and J ends lost 4 bases and 5 bases, in that order; junction bases with no gene match: 7. The germline CDR1 and CDR2 sequences are KGHSH and LQKENI. This CDR3 region has 15 residues. The CDR3 sequence is CASSLTTGGLETQYF. DNA of the CDR3: TGTGCCAGCTCACTTACGACAGGGGGCTTGGAGACCCAGTACTTC.

As to this clonotype: Relative to the germline gene, one junction end is altered; a read error may explain this. The V gene is TRBV10-3, the J gene TRBJ1-5, with D perhaps TRBD1 (5 bases). The CDR3 is made up of 14 amino acids. Germline CDR1 and CDR2: ENHRY and SYGVKD. Written as DNA, the CDR3 is TGTGCCATCAGCCGGGACGCCTTCAATCAGTCCCAGCATTTT. It yields the protein CAISRDAFNQSQHF.

V usage is TRBV5-1 and J usage is TRBJ2-3; no clear D gene. The germline gives CDR1 SGHRS, CDR2 YFSETQ. The CDR3 totals 14 residues. The V and J ends lost 0 bases and 5 bases respectively, with 10 bases between them. CDR3 protein: CASSLANSGDTQYF. DNA of the CDR3: TGCGCCAGCAGCTTGGCCAATTCGGGAGATACGCAGTATTTT.

This chain uses TRBV4-3 with TRBJ2-7, with TRBD1 as a possible D gene (5 bases). Germline-derived CDR1 and CDR2 are LGHNA and YSLEER. With 3 bases removed from V and 4 bases from J, the gap between germline ends came to 13 bases. The CDR3 is made up of 14 amino acids. The CDR3 sequence is CASSQLSGKYEQYF. CDR3 bases: TGCGCCAGCAGCCAGCTCTCAGGGAAGTACGAGCAGTACTTC.

The chain employs TRBV12-3 or TRBV12-4 and TRBJ1-5, with a weak D call TRBD1 (6 bases). This CDR3 is 15 amino acids long. V was clipped by 2 bases and J by 1 base, with 9 bases between them. The CDR3: CASSLRGGSNQPQHF. CDR3 in DNA: TGTGCCAGCAGTTTAAGGGGGGGGAGCAATCAGCCCCAGCATTTT.

This clonotype has a handful of counts. The chain uses TRBV2 and TRBJ1-2; D uncertain. The CDR3 has 15 residues. In germline, CDR1 is SNHLY, CDR2 FYNNEI. V was clipped by 6 bases and J by 0 bases, with 14 bases between them. CDR3 loop: CASSQARKANYGYTF. In DNA form, the CDR3 reads TGTGCCAGCAGCCAAGCCAGGAAAGCTAACTATGGCTACACCTTC.